Listed below are T cell receptor beta chains from one sample, sequenced in a study of memory CD4+ T cells and cytomegalovirus serostatus. TCRdb's copy holds only in-frame clones and misses some; the assay was immunoSEQ multiplex PCR. The sample holds approximately 50,000 clones, 60% to 75% seen once. The sample taken for sequencing was memory CD4+ T cells from blood. The receptors were sampled from an adult in good health and CMV-seropositive. Each CDR3 is given with its conserved first and last residue. D genes are given only for firm matches. Clone size is shown for a subset of rows, as once, few, many or a class of expanded clone.

>NA|TRBV9|TRBJ2-7|TRBD2
TGTGCCAGCAGCGTAGGGTCTAGCGGGCAGTACGAGCAGTACTTC
CASSVGSSGQYEQYF
>NA|TRBV5-1|TRBJ2-1|NA
TGCGCCAGCAAGCAAGCGGTCTACAATGAGCAGTTCTTC
CASKQAVYNEQFF
>few|TRBV6-4|TRBJ2-7|NA
TGTGCCAGCAGTGTAAAAGGCTACGAGCAGTACTTC
CASSVKGYEQYF
>few|TRBV7-9|TRBJ1-2|TRBD1
TGTGCCAGCAGCTTACCCCGACAGGGGAGCAGCTCTGGCTACACCTTC
CASSLPRQGSSSGYTF
>NA|TRBV29-1|TRBJ2-5|NA
TGCAGCGTTGCCGGGGAGACCCAGTACTTC
CSVAGETQYF
>once|TRBV28|TRBJ2-1|NA
TGTGCCAGCAGTCTGTTGGATCGAAATGAGCAGTTCTTC
CASSLLDRNEQFF
>NA|TRBV2|TRBJ2-1|TRBD1
TGTGCCAGCGTCTCCTACCGGGACAGACCCTACAATGAGCAGTTCTTC
CASVSYRDRPYNEQFF
>NA|TRBV7-9|TRBJ1-3|NA
TGTGCCAGCACACAGGAGTCAAACACCATATATTTT
CASTQESNTIYF
>NA|TRBV15|TRBJ2-3|NA
TGTGCCACCAGCAGAGCGGGGAGCACAGATACGCAGTATTTT
CATSRAGSTDTQYF
>once|TRBV25-1|TRBJ1-1|NA
TGTGCCAGCAGAGGGATCGGGGGGAACACTGAAGCTTTCTTT
CASRGIGGNTEAFF
>NA|TRBV7-7|TRBJ2-5|NA
TGTGCCAGCAGCCCGGGGGTGGAGGGGACCCAGTACTTC
CASSPGVEGTQYF
>few|TRBV10-3|TRBJ2-1|TRBD1
TGTGCCACGCGGACAGGGGGCAAAGATGAGCAGTTCTTC
CATRTGGKDEQFF
>NA|TRBV6-1|TRBJ2-1|TRBD2
TGTGCCAGCAGTGAATCGGGACTAGCGGGAGCGCACAATGAGCAGTTCTTC
CASSESGLAGAHNEQFF
>NA|TRBV28|TRBJ2-2|NA
TGTGCCAGCTCTCGGTTGGGGCCCGGGGAGCTGTTTTTT
CASSRLGPGELFF
>NA|TRBV29-1|TRBJ2-5|TRBD1
TGCAGCGTTAATTCCGGGACAGGGTGGGAGACCCAGTACTTC
CSVNSGTGWETQYF
>NA|TRBV27|TRBJ1-1|TRBD1
TGTGCCAGCAAACAGGGACAGCTTGAAGCTTTCTTT
CASKQGQLEAFF
>NA|TRBV19|TRBJ2-2|TRBD2
TGTGCCAGCTGGACTAGCGGGAGGGCGTACACCGGGGAGCTGTTTTTT
CASWTSGRAYTGELFF
>NA|TRBV7-2|TRBJ2-1|TRBD2
TGTGCCAGCAGCAGGAAGCGGGAGGGCCCCTACAATGAGCAGTTCTTC
CASSRKREGPYNEQFF
>NA|TRBV10-3|TRBJ1-5|NA
TGTGCCATCAGTGAGAATTCTGATCAGCCCCAGCATTTT
CAISENSDQPQHF
>NA|TRBV29-1|TRBJ2-1|TRBD2
TGCAGCGTTAGAGGACTAGCGGGAGGTGATGAGCAGTTCTTC
CSVRGLAGGDEQFF
>NA|TRBV2|TRBJ1-5|NA
TGTGCCAGCAGTGAAGTGGAGAATCAGCCCCAGCATTTT
CASSEVENQPQHF
>NA|TRBV2|TRBJ1-2|NA
TGTGCCAGCATTAGGGTTATCGAAAATGGCTACACCTTC
CASIRVIENGYTF
>NA|TRBV7-8|TRBJ2-1|NA
TGTGCCAGCAGCAACCGACTAGTTCTGCCTGTAAGGGGCGATGAGCAGTTCTTC
CASSNRLVLPVRGDEQFF
>NA|TRBV28|TRBJ1-2|NA
TGTGTCGTGGGGGGCCCTAACTATGGCTACACCTTC
CVVGGPNYGYTF
>once|TRBV19|TRBJ1-5|NA
TGTGCCAGTAGTATCTTTGGAGTCCTTAATCAGCCCCAGCATTTT
CASSIFGVLNQPQHF
>NA|TRBV6-5|TRBJ2-3|NA
TGTGCCAGCAGTAGGGGGGCGGGCACAGATACGCAGTATTTT
CASSRGAGTDTQYF
>NA|TRBV21-1|TRBJ1-4|NA
TGTGCCAGCAGAAAACCACATCAGGGCAGGGGGGCCCAGAAACTGTTTTTT
CASRKPHQGRGAQKLFF
>NA|TRBV15|TRBJ2-5|TRBD1
TGTGCCACGGGAGGAGGACAGGGGAACGGAGAGACCCAGTACTTC
CATGGGQGNGETQYF
>NA|TRBV4-2|TRBJ2-5|TRBD2
TGTGCCAGCAGCCAAGGAGTTGCTAGCGGGAGTGGACAGACCCAGTACTTC
CASSQGVASGSGQTQYF
>once|TRBV18|TRBJ2-5|NA
TGTGCCAGCAAACCTGGGGTGGAAGAGACCCAGTACTTC
CASKPGVEETQYF
>few|TRBV18|TRBJ1-1|TRBD1
TGTGCCAGCTCACCGCCGGACAGGCCCACTGAAGCTTTCTTT
CASSPPDRPTEAFF
>NA|TRBV11-2|TRBJ1-2|NA
TGTGCCAGCAGCTTAGGAGGGGCTAGGTATGGCTACACCTTC
CASSLGGARYGYTF
>NA|TRBV28|TRBJ2-1|TRBD1
TGTGCCAGCAGCTCACTTACAGGGGCTTCCTACAATGAGCAGTTCTTC
CASSSLTGASYNEQFF
>NA|TRBV9|TRBJ2-6|TRBD1
TGTGCCAGCAGCGAAAGGACAGGGGGCGCCTCTGGGGCCAACGTCCTGACTTTC
CASSERTGGASGANVLTF
>NA|TRBV6-5|TRBJ1-5|NA
TGTGCCAGCAGCGCGACAGGTTCAAATCAGCCCCAGCATTTT
CASSATGSNQPQHF